The T cell receptor (beta chain) described here comes from a study of cytotoxic CD8 clonotypes in ibrutinib-treated CLL. In the study overall: Mean per-sample yields comprised just over 250,000 productive templates and tens of thousands of productive rearrangements.

The repertoire was sequenced with immunoSEQ multiplex PCR; TCRdb's copy has only in-frame clones and lacks some. The sample has approximately 130,000 clones, around four fifths seen once; the top ten hold about 3.5%. There are 12 residues in the CDR3. The germline gives CDR1 LNHDA, CDR2 SQIVND (reference sequence). The V end lost 6 bases, the J end lost 2 bases, and 7 bases lay between the germline ends. This TCR was recovered from a human donor with chronic lymphocytic leukemia. The chain links TRBV19 to TRBJ1-2, with D hard to call. The sample was PBMCs, taken after 24 months of ibrutinib treatment. CDR3 DNA: TGTGCCAGTAGACGAGGGAACTATGGCTACACCTTC. This codes for CASRRGNYGYTF.